These 23 T cell receptor beta chains were all obtained from the same sample, sequenced in a study of siplizumab effects on memory and regulatory T cells. Here immunoSEQ multiplex PCR was the method, and the copy in TCRdb shows in-frame clones only, minus some. The sample lists over 100,000 clones, approximately 90% occurring once. The sample was Tregs sorted from blood. The source of these receptors is a human donor in good health.

The V call is TRBV2, the J call TRBJ2-7; D gene unclear. The CDR3 is made up of 12 amino acids. Trimming shortened V by 7 bases and J by 2 bases, and 9 bases separated the two germline ends. Germline V CDR1 and CDR2: SNHLY, FYNNEI. In DNA, the CDR3 is TGTGCCAGCAATCCAGTAACCTACGAGCAGTACTTC. Amino acids: CASNPVTYEQYF.

Here the CDR3 DNA reads TGTGCCAGCAGCTTAGCAAGGACGGCCTCTCTTAGCAATCAGCCCCAGCATTTT. As protein: CASSLARTASLSNQPQHF. This chain uses TRBV7-2 with TRBJ1-5; unclear D gene. This CDR3 is 18 amino acids long. V lost 0 bases and J lost 0, with 15 bases in between. CDR1 is SGHTA, CDR2 FQGNSA, per germline.

The chain joins TRBV27 to TRBJ2-1; possibly TRBD2 for D (7 bases). This CDR3 is built from 13 residues. V lost 3 bases to trimming and J lost 7 bases, with 10 bases between them. Germline V lookup: CDR1 MNHEY, CDR2 SMNVEV (reference sequence). This CDR3 reads CASSFGGPNEQFF. The DNA for the CDR3 is TGTGCCAGCAGTTTCGGGGGGCCTAATGAGCAGTTCTTC.

The gene calls are TRBV7-9 and TRBJ1-4; the match to TRBD1 covers 9 bases. The CDR3 length is 15 residues. Germline assignment: CDR1 SEHNR and CDR2 FQNEAQ (reference sequence). V shed 5 bases, J shed 7 bases, and the junction held 8 bases outside the gene matches. CDR3 DNA sequence: TGTGCCAGCAGCCCGCGCGGGACAGGGCGTGAAAAACTGTTTTTT. Protein product: CASSPRGTGREKLFF.

The chain is built from TRBV6-6 and TRBJ1-2; 7 bases line up with TRBD1. V shed 5 bases, J shed 8 bases, and the junction held 8 bases outside the gene matches. Germline V gives CDR1 MNHNY, CDR2 SVGAGI (reference sequence). This CDR3 comprises 13 residues. The DNA for the CDR3 is TGTGCCAGCAGTACCCGACAGGGAGTGGGCTACACCTTC. It translates to CASSTRQGVGYTF.

The CDR3 protein is CASRPGTGGQSPLHF. In DNA form, the CDR3 reads TGTGCCAGCAGACCCGGGACAGGGGGCCAGTCACCCCTCCACTTT. The chain combines TRBV6-5 with TRBJ1-6, with 12 bases aligning to TRBD1. The CDR3 length is 15 residues. The V and J ends lost 6 bases and 10 bases, in that order; junction bases with no gene match: 7. The V gene's germline CDR1 is MNHEY and CDR2 SVGAGI.

The chain links TRBV7-9 to TRBJ1-4; D possibly corresponds to TRBD1 (5 bases). V was clipped by 0 bases and J by 3 bases, with 11 bases between them. Germline values: CDR1 SEHNR, CDR2 FQNEAQ (reference sequence). The length of the CDR3 is 16 residues. CDR3 coding DNA: TGTGCCAGCAGCTTAGCGGAGGAAGGGGCTAATGAAAAACTGTTTTTT. As protein: CASSLAEEGANEKLFF.

The V call is TRBV23-1, the J call TRBJ1-1; no firm D call. TRBV23-1 qualifies as an ORF whose function is uncertain. Trimming removed 7 bases from V and 0 bases from J, with 12 bases in between. The CDR3 has 14 residues. CDR3 DNA sequence: TGCGCCAGCACCGTTACCTGCATGAACACTGAAGCTTTCTTT. Translated: CASTVTCMNTEAFF.

In DNA, the CDR3 is TGTGCCAGCAGCCCACGAGGGGAGTCTGGAAACACCATATATTTT. Its protein is CASSPRGESGNTIYF. The J gene is TRBJ1-3, the V gene TRBV9; D is perhaps TRBD1 (5 bases). The CDR3 extends over 15 amino acids. V dropped 4 bases and J dropped 1 base, with 12 bases sitting between them. Germline loops: CDR1 SGDLS, CDR2 YYNGEE.

V gene TRBV5-4 combines with J gene TRBJ2-4, with 8 positions matching TRBD2. This CDR3 is built from 16 residues. Looked up from germline, CDR1 is SGHNT and CDR2 is YYREEE (reference sequence). Trimming cost V 0 bases and J 1 base; bases outside gene matches: 3. CDR3 bases: TGTGCCAGCAGCTTGGGCGGGAGGACGGCCAAAAACATTCAGTACTTC. This gives the protein CASSLGGRTAKNIQYF.

The gene calls are TRBV5-4 and TRBJ1-2, with 10 positions matching TRBD1. The CDR3 is made up of 14 amino acids. The trim removed 3 bases at V and 6 bases at J, leaving 5 bases unmatched. The germline V gene has CDR1 SGHNT and CDR2 YYREEE (reference sequence). Here the CDR3 DNA reads TGTGCCAGCAGCTGGGACAGGGGAAGAGATGGCTACACCTTC. Its translation: CASSWDRGRDGYTF.

The J gene is TRBJ1-1, the V gene TRBV6-1, with D possibly matching TRBD1 (6 bases). The V gene lost 4 bases and the J gene lost 2 bases, with 11 bases spanning the gap. Germline values: CDR1 MNHNS, CDR2 SASEGT. The CDR3 has 14 residues. CDR3 amino acids: CASSVQGYNTEAFF. DNA of the CDR3: TGTGCCAGCAGTGTACAGGGTTATAACACTGAAGCTTTCTTT.

This rearrangement joins TRBV5-4 to TRBJ2-7; maybe TRBD2 (6 bases). The CDR3 is made up of 15 amino acids. Per the germline V gene, CDR1 is SGHNT and CDR2 is YYREEE (reference sequence). Trimming pared 4 bases from V and 0 bases from J, leaving 14 bases between. The CDR3 region has the DNA TGTGCCAGCAGCCCGGGACTCCAGACCTCCTACGAGCAGTACTTC. Its protein product is CASSPGLQTSYEQYF.

The chain combines TRBV5-1 with TRBJ2-7; 9 bases fit TRBD1. The germline gives CDR1 SGHRS, CDR2 YFSETQ. This CDR3 has 15 residues. V trimming: 4 bases; J trimming: 5 bases; junction bases outside the gene matches: 10. CDR3 sequence: CASSRTGTGWDEQYF. CDR3 nucleotides: TGCGCCAGCAGCCGTACCGGGACAGGGTGGGACGAGCAGTACTTC.

V gene TRBV5-1 combines with J gene TRBJ2-7; 8 bases are a match to TRBD1. CDR1 and CDR2 (germline): SGHRS, YFSETQ. The CDR3 runs to 14 residues. V trimming: 2 bases; J trimming: 10 bases; junction bases outside the gene matches: 11. The chain's CDR3 is CASSLLIWGTGQYF. The CDR3 DNA reads as TGCGCCAGCAGCTTATTGATATGGGGGACAGGCCAGTACTTC.

The V gene is TRBV29-1, the J gene TRBJ2-7; D is unclear. The germline gives CDR1 SQVTM, CDR2 ANQGSEA. The germline V and J ends were trimmed by 4 bases and 3 bases, with 13 bases remaining between them. CDR3 length equals 13 residues. The CDR3 bases are TGCAGCGTTGTCCACGGCCAGGTCTACGAGCAGTACTTC. Translated: CSVVHGQVYEQYF.

About this clone itself: Other DNA sequences in the sample encode the same CDR3. The chain uses TRBV5-6 and TRBJ2-5; tentatively, D is TRBD2 (6 bases). V was trimmed by 3 bases and J by 2 bases, leaving 17 bases between them. This CDR3 is built from 16 residues. The germline gives CDR1 SGHDT, CDR2 YYEEEE. The CDR3 is CASSYLRGPEQETQYF. The DNA of the CDR3 is TGTGCCAGCAGCTACCTGCGGGGTCCGGAGCAAGAGACCCAGTACTTC.

V gene TRBV2 combines with J gene TRBJ2-2; D call uncertain. Trimming took off 2 bases at V and 1 base at J, with 8 bases between the two ends. The CDR3 extends over 15 amino acids. Germline assignment: CDR1 SNHLY and CDR2 FYNNEI. DNA of the CDR3: TGTGCCAGCAGTGAATATCCCGAGAACACCGGGGAGCTGTTTTTT. Amino acid sequence: CASSEYPENTGELFF.

The chain recombines TRBV7-9 with TRBJ2-4, with TRBD2 as a possible D gene (6 bases). Germline values: CDR1 SEHNR, CDR2 FQNEAQ (reference sequence). CDR3 length: 17 amino acids. Trimming pared 5 bases from V and 0 bases from J, leaving 17 bases between. CDR3 protein: CASSPGLPPLAKNIQYF. The DNA for the CDR3 is TGTGCCAGCAGCCCGGGACTTCCTCCTTTAGCCAAAAACATTCAGTACTTC.

The chain couples TRBV2 to TRBJ1-6; D might be TRBD1 (6 bases). Germline values: CDR1 SNHLY, CDR2 FYNNEI. The CDR3 runs 15 residues. The ends were cut back, 7 bases at V and 7 bases at J, with 17 bases in the middle. The CDR3 spells CASTWGAGLNSPLHF. Here the CDR3 DNA reads TGTGCCAGCACCTGGGGGGCAGGGCTCAATTCACCCCTCCACTTT.

The CDR3 coding sequence is TGTGCCAGCAGTGTCAGGACCGGGACCTCTGAAGCTTTCTTT. Encoded protein: CASSVRTGTSEAFF. The chain couples TRBV6-4 to TRBJ1-1, with D maybe TRBD1 (5 bases). Germline values: CDR1 MRHNA, CDR2 SNTAGT. Trimming took 4 bases from V and 6 from J, leaving 15 bases between them. The CDR3 loop spans 14 amino acids.

DNA of the CDR3: TGCAGTGCAAGACAGGGGATCTTTCACTTCTTC. It specifies CSARQGIFHFF. The V gene is TRBV20-1, the J gene TRBJ2-1, with TRBD1 matching over 8 bases. The trim removed 6 bases at V and 16 bases at J, leaving 11 bases unmatched. From germline, CDR1 is DFQATT and CDR2 SNEGSKA (reference sequence). This CDR3 contains 11 residues.

This clone was found a few times. V gene TRBV6-5 combines with J gene TRBJ2-7; 7 bases map to TRBD1. Per germline, CDR1 MNHEY and CDR2 SVGAGI. V trimming: 6 bases; J trimming: 6 bases; junction bases outside the gene matches: 8. The CDR3 loop spans 13 amino acids. The CDR3 region has the DNA TGTGCCAGCAGGGTTAACAGGGGTTCCGAGCAGTACTTC. It yields the protein CASRVNRGSEQYF.